These T cell receptor beta chains were read from a single sample in a study of a mutant IDH1 vaccine in newly diagnosed glioma. This table comes from immunoSEQ multiplex PCR, and its TCRdb copy is limited to in-frame clones, with some not included. The sample has fewer than 50,000 clones, roughly 92% seen once; the top ten hold 18%. This material consisted of PBMCs, taken from a glioma patient treated with radiotherapy, temozolomide or both. Receptors were obtained from a man aged 18 to 29 with glioma. The CDR3 runs from the conserved cysteine through the conserved F or W. Each record gives: D gene, J gene, clone size, V gene, CDR3 DNA, CDR3 protein. D genes are given only for firm matches. The listing skips clone size in some rows; elsewhere it reads once, few, many or a size class.

D gene: .
J gene: TRBJ2-2
clone size: .
V gene: TRBV23-1
CDR3 DNA: TGCGCCAGCAGTCAATCCGCATCCAAGGGTTACACCGGGGAGCTGTTTTTT
CDR3 protein: CASSQSASKGYTGELFF

D gene: .
J gene: TRBJ1-1
clone size: .
V gene: TRBV4-1
CDR3 DNA: TGCGCCAGCAGCTTACACCTGGGTAGGGAAGCTTTCTTT
CDR3 protein: CASSLHLGREAFF

D gene: .
J gene: TRBJ2-7
clone size: .
V gene: TRBV2
CDR3 DNA: TGTGCCAGCAGTGAGTACAGAGTCTACGAGCAGTACTTC
CDR3 protein: CASSEYRVYEQYF

D gene: .
J gene: TRBJ1-3
clone size: .
V gene: TRBV9
CDR3 DNA: TGTGCCAGCAGCGCAGCGTACAGCACAAACACCATATATTTT
CDR3 protein: CASSAAYSTNTIYF

D gene: .
J gene: TRBJ1-6
clone size: .
V gene: TRBV19
CDR3 DNA: TGTGCCAGTAGTACCACGGGACTGAGGAATTCACCCCTCCACTTT
CDR3 protein: CASSTTGLRNSPLHF

D gene: TRBD2
J gene: TRBJ2-3
clone size: .
V gene: TRBV29-1
CDR3 DNA: TGCAGCGTTGAAGAAGGACTAGTAATAGATACGCAGTATTTT
CDR3 protein: CSVEEGLVIDTQYF

D gene: .
J gene: TRBJ2-1
clone size: .
V gene: TRBV4-2
CDR3 DNA: TGTGCCAGCAGCCAAGACGTAGCGGCCCCCTACAATGAGCAGTTCTTC
CDR3 protein: CASSQDVAAPYNEQFF

D gene: TRBD1
J gene: TRBJ2-5
clone size: few
V gene: TRBV12-5
CDR3 DNA: TGTGCTAGTGGCTCAGGACAGGGGGAGACCCAGTACTTC
CDR3 protein: CASGSGQGETQYF

D gene: TRBD2
J gene: TRBJ2-4
clone size: .
V gene: TRBV19
CDR3 DNA: TGTGCCAGTAGTGGACTAGCGTCGGGAAGAAACATTCAGTACTTC
CDR3 protein: CASSGLASGRNIQYF

D gene: .
J gene: TRBJ2-1
clone size: .
V gene: TRBV27
CDR3 DNA: TGTGCCAGCAGACAAGACCCACCCCCAGGGGCACACAATGAGCAGTTCTTC
CDR3 protein: CASRQDPPPGAHNEQFF

D gene: .
J gene: TRBJ1-1
clone size: .
V gene: TRBV19
CDR3 DNA: TGTGCCAGTAGTCCCACGGGACGGATGAACACTGAAGCTTTCTTT
CDR3 protein: CASSPTGRMNTEAFF

D gene: .
J gene: TRBJ1-1
clone size: once
V gene: TRBV4-3
CDR3 DNA: TGCGCCAGCAGCCAACGACTTACGGGTGACACTGAAGCTTTCTTT
CDR3 protein: CASSQRLTGDTEAFF

D gene: .
J gene: TRBJ2-1
clone size: once
V gene: TRBV2
CDR3 DNA: TGTGCCAGCAGTGCGGGGGACCATGAGCAGTTCTTC
CDR3 protein: CASSAGDHEQFF

D gene: .
J gene: TRBJ2-5
clone size: .
V gene: TRBV30
CDR3 DNA: TGTGCCTGGAGTTTTCTCCCGGGGGAGACCCAGTACTTC
CDR3 protein: CAWSFLPGETQYF

D gene: .
J gene: TRBJ2-5
clone size: .
V gene: TRBV30
CDR3 DNA: TGTGCCTGGAGACCCCAAGAGACCCAGTACTTC
CDR3 protein: CAWRPQETQYF

D gene: .
J gene: TRBJ2-1
clone size: .
V gene: TRBV7-2
CDR3 DNA: TGTGCCAGCAGCATGGGACCCGCCGGCGATGAGCAGTTCTTC
CDR3 protein: CASSMGPAGDEQFF

D gene: .
J gene: TRBJ2-1
clone size: once
V gene: TRBV30
CDR3 DNA: TGTGCCTGGAGGTTGGGAGGTGGTGAGCAGTTCTTC
CDR3 protein: CAWRLGGGEQFF

D gene: .
J gene: TRBJ2-7
clone size: .
V gene: TRBV10-1
CDR3 DNA: TGCGCCAGCAGTGACTACAGCTACGAGCAGTACTTC
CDR3 protein: CASSDYSYEQYF

D gene: TRBD2
J gene: TRBJ2-7
clone size: .
V gene: TRBV6-5
CDR3 DNA: TGTGCCAGCAGGCCGACTAGCGGGAGGGTCGAGCAGTACTTC
CDR3 protein: CASRPTSGRVEQYF

D gene: .
J gene: TRBJ2-7
clone size: medium-sized
V gene: TRBV14
CDR3 DNA: TGTGCCAGCAGCCCCTCCGGGACTCTCAACTCCTACGAGCAGTACTTC
CDR3 protein: CASSPSGTLNSYEQYF